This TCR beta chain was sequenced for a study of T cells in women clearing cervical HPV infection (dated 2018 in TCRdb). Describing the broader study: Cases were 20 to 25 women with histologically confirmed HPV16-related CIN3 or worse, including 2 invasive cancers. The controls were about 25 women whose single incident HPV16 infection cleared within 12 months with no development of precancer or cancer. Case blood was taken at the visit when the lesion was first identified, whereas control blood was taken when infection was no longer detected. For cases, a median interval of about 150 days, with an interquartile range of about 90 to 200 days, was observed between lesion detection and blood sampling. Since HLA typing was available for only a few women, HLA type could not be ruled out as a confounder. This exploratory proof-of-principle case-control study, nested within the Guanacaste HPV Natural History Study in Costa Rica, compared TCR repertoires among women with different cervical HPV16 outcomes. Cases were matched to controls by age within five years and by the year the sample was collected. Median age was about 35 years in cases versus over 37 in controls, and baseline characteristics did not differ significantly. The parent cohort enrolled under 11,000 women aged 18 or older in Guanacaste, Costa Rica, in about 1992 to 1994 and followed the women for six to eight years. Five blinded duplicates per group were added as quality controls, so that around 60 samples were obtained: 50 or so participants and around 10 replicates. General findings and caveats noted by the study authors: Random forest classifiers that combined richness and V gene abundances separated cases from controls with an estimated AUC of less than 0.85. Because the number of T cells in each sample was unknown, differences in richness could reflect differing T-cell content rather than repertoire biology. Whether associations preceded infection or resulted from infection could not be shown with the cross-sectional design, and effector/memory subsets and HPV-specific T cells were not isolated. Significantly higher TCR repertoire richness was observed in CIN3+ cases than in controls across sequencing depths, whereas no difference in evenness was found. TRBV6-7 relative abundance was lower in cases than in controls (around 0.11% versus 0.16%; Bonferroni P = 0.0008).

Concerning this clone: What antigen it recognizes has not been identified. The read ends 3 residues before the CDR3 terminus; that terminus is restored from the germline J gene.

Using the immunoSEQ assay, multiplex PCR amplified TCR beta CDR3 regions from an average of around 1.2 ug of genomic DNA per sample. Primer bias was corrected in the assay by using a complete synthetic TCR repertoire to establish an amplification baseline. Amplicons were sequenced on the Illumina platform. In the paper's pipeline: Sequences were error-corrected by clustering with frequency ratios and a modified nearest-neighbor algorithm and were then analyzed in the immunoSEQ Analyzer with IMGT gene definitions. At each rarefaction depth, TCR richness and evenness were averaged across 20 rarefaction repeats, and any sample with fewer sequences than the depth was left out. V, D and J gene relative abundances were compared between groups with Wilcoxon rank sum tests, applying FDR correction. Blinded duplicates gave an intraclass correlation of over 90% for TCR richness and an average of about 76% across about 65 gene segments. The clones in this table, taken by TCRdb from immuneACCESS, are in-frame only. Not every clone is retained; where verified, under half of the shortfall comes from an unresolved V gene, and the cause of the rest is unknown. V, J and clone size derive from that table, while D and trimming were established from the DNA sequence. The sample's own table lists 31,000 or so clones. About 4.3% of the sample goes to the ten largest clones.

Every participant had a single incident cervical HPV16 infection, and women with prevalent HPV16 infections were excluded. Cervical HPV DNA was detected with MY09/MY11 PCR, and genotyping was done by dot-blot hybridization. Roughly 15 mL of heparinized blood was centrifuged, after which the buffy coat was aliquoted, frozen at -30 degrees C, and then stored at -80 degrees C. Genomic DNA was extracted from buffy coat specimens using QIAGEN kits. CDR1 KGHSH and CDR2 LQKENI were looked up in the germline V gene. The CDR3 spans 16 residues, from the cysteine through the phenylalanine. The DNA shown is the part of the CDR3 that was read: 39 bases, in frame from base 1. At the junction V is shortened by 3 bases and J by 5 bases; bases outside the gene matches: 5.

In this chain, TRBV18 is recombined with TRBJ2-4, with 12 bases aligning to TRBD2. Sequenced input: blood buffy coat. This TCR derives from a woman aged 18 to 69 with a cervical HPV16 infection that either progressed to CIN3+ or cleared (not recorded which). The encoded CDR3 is CASSPPSGGAQNIQYF. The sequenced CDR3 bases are TGTGCCAGCTCACCGCCTAGCGGGGGGGCCCAAAACATT. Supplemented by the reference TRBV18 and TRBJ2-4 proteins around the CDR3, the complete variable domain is NAGVMQNPRHLVRRRGQEARLRCSPMKGHSHVYWYRQLPEEGLKFMVYLQKENIIDESGMPKERFSAEFPKEGPSILRIQQVVRGDSAAYFCASSPPSGGAQNIQYFGAGTRLSVL.